This TCR beta chain was observed in a study of CD8 T cells in Susac syndrome. When the RNA was reverse transcribed, random hexamers were used with an input of 0.5 to 1 ug. Each CDR3 protein gets one entry after TCRdb re-called the immunoSEQ multiplex PCR reads with MiXCR. The sample consists of 150,000 to 200,000 distinct CDR3 sequences, roughly 96% of them appearing once. Treatment-naive patients with stable or active relapsing-remitting disease served as multiple sclerosis controls. Germline assignment: CDR1 MGHRA and CDR2 YSYEKL. The V and J ends lost 0 bases and 0 bases respectively, with 12 bases between them. The CDR3 length is 16 residues.

This chain links TRBV4-1 with TRBJ2-7; D gene unclear. The sequencing sample was made of CD8+ T cells from PBMCs. The TCR comes from a human donor with multiple sclerosis. CDR3 loop: CASSQDRSHSSYEQYF. The DNA of the CDR3 is TGCGCCAGCAGCCAAGATCGGAGTCACAGCTCCTACGAGCAGTACTTC.